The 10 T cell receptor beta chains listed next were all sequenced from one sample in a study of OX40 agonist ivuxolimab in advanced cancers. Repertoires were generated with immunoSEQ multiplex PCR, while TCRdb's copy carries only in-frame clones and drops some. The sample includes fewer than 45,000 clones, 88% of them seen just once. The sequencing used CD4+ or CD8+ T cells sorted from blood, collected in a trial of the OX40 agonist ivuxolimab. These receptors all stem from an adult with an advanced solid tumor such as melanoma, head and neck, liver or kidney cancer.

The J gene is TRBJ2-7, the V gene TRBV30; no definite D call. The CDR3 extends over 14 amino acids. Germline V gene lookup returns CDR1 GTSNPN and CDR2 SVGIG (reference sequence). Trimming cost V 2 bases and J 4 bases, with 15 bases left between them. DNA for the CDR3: TGTGCCTGGAGTCTCGACCTCCTCGCGTACGAGCAGTACTTC. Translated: CAWSLDLLAYEQYF.

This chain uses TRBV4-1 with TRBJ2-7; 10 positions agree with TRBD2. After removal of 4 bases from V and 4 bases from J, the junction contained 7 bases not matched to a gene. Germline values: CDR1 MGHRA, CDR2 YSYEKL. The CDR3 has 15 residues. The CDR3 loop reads CASSLGELAGYEQYF. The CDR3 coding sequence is TGCGCCAGCAGCCTGGGGGAACTAGCGGGATACGAGCAGTACTTC.

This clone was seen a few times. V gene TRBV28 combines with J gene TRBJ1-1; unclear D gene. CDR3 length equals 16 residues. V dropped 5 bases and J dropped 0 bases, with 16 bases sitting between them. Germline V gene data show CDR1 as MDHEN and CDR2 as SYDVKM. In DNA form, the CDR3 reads TGTGCCAGCAGTCCCCGTCCCGGCCGGCTGAACACTGAAGCTTTCTTT. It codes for CASSPRPGRLNTEAFF.

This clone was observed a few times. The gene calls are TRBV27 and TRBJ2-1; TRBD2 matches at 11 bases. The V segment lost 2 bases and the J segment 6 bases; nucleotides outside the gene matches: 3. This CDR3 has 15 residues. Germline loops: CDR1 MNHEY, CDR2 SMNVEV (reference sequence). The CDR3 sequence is CASSLVAGGFNEQFF. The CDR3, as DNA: TGTGCCAGCAGTTTAGTAGCGGGAGGGTTCAATGAGCAGTTCTTC.

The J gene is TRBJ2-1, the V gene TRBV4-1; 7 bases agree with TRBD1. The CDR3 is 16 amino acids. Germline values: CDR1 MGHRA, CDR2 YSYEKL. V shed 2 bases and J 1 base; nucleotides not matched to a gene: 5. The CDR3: CASSQLQGLSYNEQFF. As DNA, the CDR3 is TGCGCCAGCAGCCAACTACAGGGGCTGTCCTACAATGAGCAGTTCTTC.

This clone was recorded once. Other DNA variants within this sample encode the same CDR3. CDR3 nucleotides: TGTGCCAGCAGTTTGGGAACTAGCGGGAGGGAGACCCAGTACTTC. This translates into CASSLGTSGRETQYF. This chain joins TRBV27 and TRBJ2-5, with 12 positions matching TRBD2. This CDR3 is 15 amino acids long. V lost 3 bases, J lost 5 bases, and 4 bases stayed unmatched. Germline CDR1 is MNHEY and CDR2 is SMNVEV (reference sequence).

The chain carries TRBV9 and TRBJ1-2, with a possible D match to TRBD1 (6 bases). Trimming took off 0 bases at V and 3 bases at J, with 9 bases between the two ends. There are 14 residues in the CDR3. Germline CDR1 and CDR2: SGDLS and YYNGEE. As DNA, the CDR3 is TGTGCCAGCAGCGTAGATGGGACACACTATGGCTACACCTTC. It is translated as CASSVDGTHYGYTF.

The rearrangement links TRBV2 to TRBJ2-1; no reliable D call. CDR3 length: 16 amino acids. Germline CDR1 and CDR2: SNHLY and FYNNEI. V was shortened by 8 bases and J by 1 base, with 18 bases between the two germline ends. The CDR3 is CASPPYSNPSYNEQFF. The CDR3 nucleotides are TGTGCCAGCCCTCCTTACTCCAACCCTTCCTACAATGAGCAGTTCTTC.

CDR3 in DNA: TGTGCCAGCAGCGTAGCGGGAGAATATACGACCCAGTACTTC. Its translation is CASSVAGEYTTQYF. The rearrangement uses TRBV9 and TRBJ2-5; D may be TRBD2 (6 bases). Germline CDR1 and CDR2: SGDLS and YYNGEE. Deletions cut 0 bases from V and 7 bases from J, with 13 bases between. CDR3 length: 14 amino acids. The variable domain in full, with the rest retrieved from reference TRBV9 and TRBJ2-5, is DSGVTQTPKHLITATGQRVTLRCSPRSGDLSVYWYQQSLDQGLQFLIQYYNGEERAKGNILERFSAQQFPDLHSELNLSSLELGDSALYFCASSVAGEYTTQYFGPGTRLLVL.

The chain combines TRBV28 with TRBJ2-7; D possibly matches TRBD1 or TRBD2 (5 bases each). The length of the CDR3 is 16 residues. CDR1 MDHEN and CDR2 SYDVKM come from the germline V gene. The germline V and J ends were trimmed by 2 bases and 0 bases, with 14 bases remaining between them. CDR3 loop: CASSLSLEGNSYEQYF. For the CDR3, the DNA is TGTGCCAGCAGTTTAAGTCTTGAGGGGAACTCCTACGAGCAGTACTTC.